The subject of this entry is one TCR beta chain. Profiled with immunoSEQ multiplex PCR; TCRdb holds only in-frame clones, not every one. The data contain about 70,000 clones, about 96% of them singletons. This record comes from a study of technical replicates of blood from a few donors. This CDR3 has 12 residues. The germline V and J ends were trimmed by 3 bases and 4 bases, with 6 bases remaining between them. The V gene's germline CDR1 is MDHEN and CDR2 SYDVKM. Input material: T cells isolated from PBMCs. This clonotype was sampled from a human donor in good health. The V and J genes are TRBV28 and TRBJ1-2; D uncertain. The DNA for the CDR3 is TGTGCCAGCAGTTTCTCGCGCTATGGCTACACCTTC. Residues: CASSFSRYGYTF.